The clone carrying this T cell receptor beta chain was counted between two and nine times. The antigen remains unidentified. These data are taken from a study of T cells in Graves' hyperthyroidism and ophthalmopathy. Study-wide results and limits: The blood repertoire included most of the expanded thyroid clonotypes above 0.001.

Ophthalmopathy patients showed a Clinical Activity Score of at least 3, NOSPECS grade of at least 4 and duration under 3 months. Fresh 10 ml peripheral blood yielded PBMCs. Amplified TCR beta CDR3 regions came from RNA transcripts. The HTBI set primed first-round TCR CDR3 RT-PCR. TCRdb independently ran MiXCR on the multiplex PCR reads; one entry per CDR3 protein. The sample yields 500,000 or so distinct CDR3 sequences, approximately 17% seen once. This clonotype originated in a woman aged 18-35 years with Graves' ophthalmopathy. Sequencing was performed on blood.

CDR3 residues: CASKKGQGGNQPQHF. The CDR3 DNA sequence: TGTGCCAGCAAAAAGGGACAAGGGGGCAATCAGCCCCAGCATTTT. The V gene is TRBV6-1, the J gene TRBJ1-5; D is possibly TRBD1 (6 bases). The CDR3 has 15 residues. CDR1 is MNHNS, CDR2 SASEGT, per germline. Between the trimmed V and J ends, which lost 7 bases and 2 bases, there was a span of 15 bases.